The 2 T cell receptor beta chains listed next were all sequenced from one sample in a study of T cell repertoires in cytomegalovirus infection. One entry per CDR3 protein results from TCRdb running MiXCR on the reads. The repertoire holds a few hundred thousand distinct CDR3 sequences, with over 8% as singletons. Sequencing was done on a sample of PBMCs. These receptors were obtained from a human donor in good health (CMV status not recorded). Some clones in this sample may be carry-over from other donors' samples.

This clonotype was counted ten times or more. The V call is TRBV7-2, the J call TRBJ2-7, with 7 bases aligning to TRBD2. V was pared by 5 bases and J by 0 bases, with 4 bases of the junction left unmatched. The CDR3 has 14 amino acids. Germline CDR1 and CDR2: SGHTA and FQGNSA. CDR3 nucleotides: TGTGCCAGCAGCCTCCGGGACTACTCCTACGAGCAGTACTTC. It translates to CASSLRDYSYEQYF.

This clonotype was seen many times. The rearrangement links TRBV4-1 to TRBJ1-4; TRBD1 aligns across 10 bases. The V gene's germline CDR1 is MGHRA and CDR2 YSYEKL. The trim removed 1 base at V and 7 bases at J, leaving 9 bases unmatched. The CDR3 runs to 17 residues. The CDR3 protein is CASSQGNPGQGFEKLFF. CDR3 coding DNA: TGCGCCAGCAGCCAAGGGAACCCGGGACAGGGGTTTGAAAAACTGTTTTTT.